This TCR beta chain was sequenced for a study of early T cells in non-severe SARS-CoV-2 infection. In the study overall: Sequencing input comprised bulk RNA from unsorted whole blood; chain pairing was not available. The study's findings and limits: Comparison of clonotypes with VDJdb favored anti-spike CD8 responses while missing private and CD4 specificities.

The germline V gene encodes CDR1 MNHEY and CDR2 SVGAGI. With 8 bases removed from V and 4 bases from J, the gap between germline ends came to 15 bases. This CDR3 spans 14 amino acids. This clonotype was counted a few times. Its antigen is unknown. Unique molecular identifiers (one per individual cDNA molecule) were attached. TCRdb fed the 5' RACE reads into MiXCR, producing one record per CDR3 protein. Of about 98,000 distinct CDR3 sequences in the sample, 11% were seen once. The origin of this receptor is an adult who was a healthcare worker with PCR-confirmed SARS-CoV-2 infection or an uninfected control (not recorded which). The sample consisted of whole blood. The genes are TRBV6-5 and TRBJ2-1, with no clear D. The CDR3 DNA sequence: TGTGCCAGCCGAGAAAGGGCCACATACAATGAGCAGTTCTTC. Its translation: CASRERATYNEQFF.